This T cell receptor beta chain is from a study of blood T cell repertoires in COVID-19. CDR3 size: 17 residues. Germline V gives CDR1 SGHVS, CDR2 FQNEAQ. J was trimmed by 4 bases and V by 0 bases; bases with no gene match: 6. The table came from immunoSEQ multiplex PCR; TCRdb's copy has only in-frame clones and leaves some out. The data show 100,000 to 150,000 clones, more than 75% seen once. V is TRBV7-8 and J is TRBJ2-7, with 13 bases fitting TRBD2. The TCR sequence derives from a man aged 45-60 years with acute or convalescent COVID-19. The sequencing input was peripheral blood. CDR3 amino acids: CASSLAGTSGTGYEQYF. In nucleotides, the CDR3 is TGTGCCAGCAGCTTAGCAGGGACTAGCGGGACTGGATACGAGCAGTACTTC.